The entry below gives a single T cell receptor (beta chain) sequence along with its context. This record belongs to a study of cytomegalovirus exposure and HLA in healthy donors. A multiplex PCR was run with 60 Vbeta primers and 13 Jbeta primers. Repertoires were generated with immunoSEQ multiplex PCR, while TCRdb's copy carries only in-frame clones and drops some. The sample records roughly 150,000 clones, roughly 80% being singletons. The sample was PBMCs. The TCR comes from a male donor in good health and CMV-seronegative.

In nucleotides, the CDR3 is TGTGCCAGCAGTCTAGGGGCACAGAACACTGAAGCTTTCTTT. Its translation: CASSLGAQNTEAFF. The chain employs TRBV28 and TRBJ1-1, with D possibly being TRBD1 (5 bases). CDR1 is MDHEN and CDR2 is SYDVKM in the germline V gene. Trimming removed 5 bases from V and 1 base from J, with 11 bases in between. The length of the CDR3 is 14 residues.